The next 11 T cell receptor beta chains were all read from a single sample in a study of blood T cell repertoires in COVID-19. Libraries were prepared by immunoSEQ multiplex PCR; TCRdb keeps only in-frame clonotypes and omits some of them. This table holds about 340,000 clones, approximately 82% found once. The sequenced sample was peripheral blood. The receptors were sampled from a man aged 25-45 years with active or convalescent COVID-19.

The rearrangement links TRBV4-3 to TRBJ2-1; 13 bases align to TRBD2. The CDR3 is made up of 16 amino acids. Germline CDR1 is LGHNA and CDR2 is YSLEER. V dropped 3 bases and J dropped 7; count of bases not matched to a gene: 6. CDR3 coding DNA: TGCGCCAGCAGCCATAGATGGACTAGCGGGGGTAATGAGCAGTTCTTC. Translation gives CASSHRWTSGGNEQFF.

This clone was counted once. This chain joins TRBV19 and TRBJ1-5; 9 nucleotides agree with TRBD1. The CDR3 has 12 amino acids. Germline V gives CDR1 LNHDA, CDR2 SQIVND (reference sequence). The ends lost 7 bases at V and 7 bases at J; junction bases unmatched: 2. The CDR3 reads CASIGQGQPQHF. CDR3 in DNA: TGTGCCAGTATCGGACAGGGGCAGCCCCAGCATTTT.

The chain has TRBV5-5 and TRBJ2-1; D gene uncertain. Per germline, CDR1 SGHKS and CDR2 YYEKEE (reference sequence). Between the trimmed V and J ends, which lost 1 base and 3 bases, there was a span of 11 bases. This CDR3 region has 15 residues. The CDR3 protein is CASSLISDFYNEQFF. The CDR3 DNA reads as TGTGCCAGCAGCTTGATTTCAGATTTCTACAATGAGCAGTTCTTC.

The gene calls are TRBV11-2 and TRBJ2-3, with D possibly matching TRBD1 (6 bases). Between the trimmed V and J ends, which lost 4 bases and 2 bases, there was a span of 16 bases. CDR1 is SGHAT and CDR2 is FQNNGV in the germline V gene. The CDR3 length is 16 residues. The CDR3: CASSSRDTIITDTQYF. Written as DNA, the CDR3 is TGTGCCAGCAGCTCTCGGGACACCATAATCACAGATACGCAGTATTTT.

The chain recombines TRBV3-1 (or the pseudogene TRBV3-2) with TRBJ1-5; a weak D match, TRBD1 (5 bases). The V end was cut by 1 base, the J end by 7 bases, with 14 bases between. The CDR3 is made up of 15 amino acids. CDR1 and CDR2 from the germline V gene are LGHDT and YNNKEL (reference sequence). CDR3 protein: CASSQGITGVQPQHF. The CDR3 DNA sequence: TGTGCCAGCAGCCAAGGAATCACGGGGGTACAGCCCCAGCATTTT.

The chain is built from TRBV19 and TRBJ1-2; 9 bases align to TRBD1. The CDR3 contains 11 residues. Per the germline V gene, CDR1 is LNHDA and CDR2 is SQIVND (reference sequence). The V segment lost 10 bases and the J segment 7 bases; nucleotides outside the gene matches: 4. The chain's CDR3 is CAKQGASGYTF. In DNA, the CDR3 is TGTGCCAAACAGGGGGCGAGTGGCTACACCTTC. Full variable domain (outside the CDR3, taken from reference TRBV19 and TRBJ1-2): DGGITQSPKYLFRKEGQNVTLSCEQNLNHDAMYWYRQDPGQGLRLIYYSQIVNDFQKGDIAEGYSVSREKKESFPLTVTSAQKNPTAFYLCAKQGASGYTFGSGTRLTVV.

This sequence joins TRBV6-5 and TRBJ1-4, with 7 bases identical to TRBD1. Germline lookup yields CDR1 MNHEY and CDR2 SVGAGI. This CDR3 spans 14 amino acids. The J segment lost 8 bases and the V segment lost 6 bases, leaving 9 bases of the junction unmatched. CDR3 in amino acids: CASRDRRGNEKLFF. The CDR3, as DNA: TGTGCCAGCAGGGACAGGCGGGGTAACGAAAAACTGTTTTTT.

The chain uses TRBV5-1 and TRBJ2-3, with 7 bases matching TRBD2. The CDR3 has 14 residues. Germline V gene sequence: CDR1 SGHRS, CDR2 YFSETQ. The V and J ends lost 5 bases and 4 bases, in that order; junction bases with no gene match: 7. CDR3: CASSGREAPDTQYF. The CDR3 region has the DNA TGCGCCAGCAGTGGTCGGGAGGCCCCAGATACGCAGTATTTT.

Written as DNA, the CDR3 is TGTGCCAGCAGCGATCCCTACCGTGGCTCCTACGAGCAGTACTTC. This encodes CASSDPYRGSYEQYF. The rearrangement joins TRBV6-2 or TRBV6-3 to TRBJ2-7; D not certain. The CDR3 covers 15 residues. Germline CDR1 and CDR2: MNHEY and SVGEGT. The germline V and J ends were trimmed by 6 bases and 0 bases, with 15 bases remaining between them.

This clone has just a few counts. The V gene is TRBV28, the J gene TRBJ2-3; 11 nucleotides align to TRBD2. The CDR3 length is 19 residues. Germline V gene data show CDR1 as MDHEN and CDR2 as SYDVKM. The ends lost 5 bases at V and 0 bases at J; junction bases unmatched: 13. The CDR3 sequence is CASSPSTSGMIPSTDTQYF. Written as DNA, the CDR3 is TGTGCCAGCAGTCCCTCGACTAGCGGGATGATTCCTAGCACAGATACGCAGTATTTT.

The CDR3 sequence: CASSLGIDRGLNSPLHF. CDR3 coding DNA: TGTGCCAGCAGCTTAGGGATCGACAGGGGGCTTAATTCACCCCTCCACTTT. The chain couples TRBV11-3 to TRBJ1-6, with 10 nucleotides matching TRBD1. Germline assignment: CDR1 SGHNT and CDR2 YENEEA. CDR3 length equals 17 residues. The junction had 6 bases not matched to a gene; V was cut back by 1 base and J by 6 bases.